This T cell receptor (beta chain) was observed in a study of spatial heterogeneity in lung cancer. On the study more broadly: Consistently, beta-chain sequences turned up in larger numbers than alpha-chain sequences did. Broader study findings: Ubiquitous, expanded tumor-derived TCRs were more frequently observed in blood at resection than at follow-up.

Concerning this clonotype: Its antigen is not identified. This beta chain is an off-target read within a library intended for alpha chains, so its frequency means little.

Time point indicated: sample taken at primary tumor resection. Material for sequencing was whole RNA from tumor, nontumor lung or frozen PBMC, left unsorted. The donors, approximately 66 patients with untreated early-stage non-small cell lung cancer, provided the samples. The CDR3 has 17 residues. V lost 4 bases, J lost 1 base, and 11 bases stayed unmatched. Germline values: CDR1 LNHDA, CDR2 SQIVND (reference sequence). A distinct unique molecular identifier was carried by each TCR cDNA molecule. TCRdb re-derived calls from the 5' RACE reads in MiXCR, one entry per CDR3 protein. The data contain approximately 600 distinct CDR3 sequences, over 70% of them seen just once; the ten biggest clones take up about 8.9%.

The sample in question was PBMCs, obtained at surgery. The sequence was collected from a female donor with early-stage non-small cell lung cancer. The chain couples TRBV19 to TRBJ2-3; TRBD1 agrees at 7 bases. Here the CDR3 reads CASSTGTVAWGTDTQYF. CDR3 sequence (DNA): TGTGCCAGTAGTACGGGGACAGTCGCCTGGGGCACAGATACGCAGTATTTT.